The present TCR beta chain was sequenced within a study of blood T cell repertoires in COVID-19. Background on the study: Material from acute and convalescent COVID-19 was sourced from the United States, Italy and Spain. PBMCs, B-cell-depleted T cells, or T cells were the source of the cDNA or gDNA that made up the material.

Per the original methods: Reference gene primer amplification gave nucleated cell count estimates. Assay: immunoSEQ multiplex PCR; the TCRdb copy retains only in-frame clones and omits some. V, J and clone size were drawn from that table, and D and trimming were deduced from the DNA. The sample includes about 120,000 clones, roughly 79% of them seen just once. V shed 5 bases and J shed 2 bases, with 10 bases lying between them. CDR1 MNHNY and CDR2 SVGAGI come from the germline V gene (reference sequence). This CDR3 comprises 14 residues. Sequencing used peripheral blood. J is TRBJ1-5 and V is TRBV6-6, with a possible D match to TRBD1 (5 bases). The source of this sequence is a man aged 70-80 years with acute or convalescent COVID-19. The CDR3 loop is CASSDLGGNQPQHF. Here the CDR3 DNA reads TGTGCCAGCAGTGACTTAGGGGGCAATCAGCCCCAGCATTTT.